This T cell receptor (beta chain) was sequenced for a study of T cells in Graves' hyperthyroidism and ophthalmopathy. Exclusion of patients followed from uncontrolled infection, other autoimmune disease, pregnancy or lactation. Germline CDR1 is MGHRA and CDR2 is YSYEKL. CDR3 length: 18 amino acids. V lost 0 bases to trimming and J lost 5 bases, with 22 bases between them. RNA transcripts served as the template for amplifying TCR beta CDR3 regions. TCR CDR3 regions were first amplified by RT-PCR with HTBI primers. TCRdb itself ran the multiplex PCR reads through MiXCR, one entry per CDR3 protein. Among approximately 640,000 distinct CDR3 sequences, about 45% were seen once, and the ten largest hold about 7.7%.

Source material: peripheral blood or thyroid tissue (not recorded which). The TCR comes from an adult man with Graves' disease, either hyperthyroidism or ophthalmopathy (not recorded which). V usage is TRBV4-1 and J usage is TRBJ1-1; possible D gene TRBD1, 5 bases. The CDR3 DNA follows: TGCGCCAGCAGCCAAGACACCAGTGTAGTGACAGTCGAAACTGAAGCTTTCTTT. As protein: CASSQDTSVVTVETEAFF.